These 9 T cell receptor beta chains came from one sample sequenced in a study of T cells in Graves' hyperthyroidism and ophthalmopathy. TCR beta CDR3 regions were amplified from RNA. Using the HTBI primer set, a first-round RT-PCR was run on the TCR CDR3. One entry per CDR3 protein, called by TCRdb with MiXCR from the multiplex PCR reads. The table records around 690,000 distinct CDR3 sequences, approximately 15% of them present only once. Sample: blood. The receptors were sampled from a man aged 50 or older with Graves' hyperthyroidism.

This clonotype was detected once. This rearrangement joins TRBV9 to TRBJ2-1, with 9 bases identical to TRBD1. This CDR3 contains 14 residues. With 3 bases clipped from V and 9 bases from J, the junction kept 7 bases outside the gene matches. Per germline, CDR1 SGDLS and CDR2 YYNGEE. The CDR3 loop is CASSDRQGGIEQFF. CDR3 DNA sequence: TGTGCCAGCAGCGACCGACAGGGGGGGATTGAGCAGTTCTTC.

This chain uses TRBV5-1 with TRBJ2-7; D is unclear. The CDR3 covers 17 residues. Trimming took off 0 bases at V and 2 bases at J, with 18 bases between the two ends. Germline CDR1 SGHRS, CDR2 YFSETQ. The DNA for the CDR3 is TGCGCCAGCAGCTTGGAAGGGTATGGGTACTCTACCTACGAGCAGTACTTC. This sequence encodes CASSLEGYGYSTYEQYF.

This clonotype was observed many times. This chain joins TRBV6-1 and TRBJ2-7, with D perhaps TRBD1 (6 bases). The CDR3 totals 13 residues. V shed 6 bases and J shed 2 bases, with 11 bases lying between them. The germline V gene encodes CDR1 MNHNS and CDR2 SASEGT. The CDR3, as DNA: TGTGCCAGCAGAACAGGGCCGACCTACGAGCAGTACTTC. Amino acid sequence: CASRTGPTYEQYF.

This clonotype was detected many times. The rearrangement joins TRBV11-2 to TRBJ2-1; 8 nucleotides agree with TRBD2. V shed 4 bases, J shed 5 bases, and the junction held 4 bases outside the gene matches. CDR3 size: 14 residues. The germline V gene has CDR1 SGHAT and CDR2 FQNNGV. CDR3 in amino acids: CASSSLAGNNEQFF. The CDR3 region has the DNA TGTGCCAGCAGCTCATTAGCGGGAAACAATGAGCAGTTCTTC.

This clonotype was seen only a few times. The chain has TRBV7-2 and TRBJ1-1; the D gene is possibly TRBD1 (6 bases). Germline loops: CDR1 SGHTA, CDR2 FQGNSA. The CDR3 length is 15 residues. V lost 3 bases, J lost 3 bases, and 14 bases lay in between. CDR3 loop: CASSLEGGRYTEAFF. The DNA of the CDR3 is TGTGCCAGCAGCTTGGAAGGGGGGAGATACACTGAAGCTTTCTTT.

Concerning this clonotype itself: One base away lies a much larger clone, so this may be a sequencing read error. The chain joins TRBV24-1 to TRBJ1-1; D gene uncertain. CDR1 is KGHDR, CDR2 SFDVKD, per germline. The CDR3 contains 13 residues. The V end lost 2 bases, the J end lost 1 base, and 4 bases lay between the germline ends. CDR3 nucleotides: TGTGCCACCAGTGATTCGGAGAACACTGAAGCTTTCTTT. Its translation is CATSDSENTEAFF.

This clonotype was seen at least ten times. This chain connects TRBV28 to TRBJ2-2; TRBD2 matches 10 bases. The CDR3 consists of 18 residues. The V gene's germline CDR1 is MDHEN and CDR2 SYDVKM. The V segment lost 4 bases and the J segment 3 bases; nucleotides outside the gene matches: 11. CDR3 in DNA: TGTGCCAGCAGTTCCTGGACTAGCGGACCGGGAGACACCGGGGAGCTGTTTTTT. This sequence encodes CASSSWTSGPGDTGELFF.

This clonotype showed up just a few times. V usage is TRBV20-1 and J usage is TRBJ1-4, with D possibly TRBD1 on 6 matching bases. Germline lookup yields CDR1 DFQATT and CDR2 SNEGSKA (reference sequence). This CDR3 spans 17 amino acids. V lost 0 bases and J 0 bases, leaving 14 bases between the germline ends. CDR3 coding DNA: TGCAGTGCTAGAGAGGACAGACTCCGTTCAACTAATGAAAAACTGTTTTTT. Protein sequence: CSAREDRLRSTNEKLFF.

This clonotype was seen at least ten times. CDR3 sequence (DNA): TGTGCCAGCAGTGAAATTGGACACTCCTACGAGCAGTACTTC. Translating it yields CASSEIGHSYEQYF. This chain joins TRBV6-1 and TRBJ2-7; D perhaps matches TRBD1 (5 bases). The CDR3 is 14 residues long. Germline V gives CDR1 MNHNS, CDR2 SASEGT. With 2 bases removed from V and 0 bases from J, the gap between germline ends came to 8 bases.